These T cell receptor beta chains were read from a single sample in a study of T cell repertoires in cytomegalovirus infection. TCRdb analysed the reads with MiXCR anew, one entry per CDR3 protein. Of more than 400,000 distinct CDR3 sequences in the sample, 26% were seen once. The sample was PBMCs. Every receptor here comes from a human donor in good health (CMV status not recorded). Some clones in this sample may be carry-over from other donors' samples. CDR3s include the opening cysteine and the closing phenylalanine or tryptophan. A D gene is named only where the DNA matches it firmly. Clone size is shown for a subset of rows, as once, few, many or a class of expanded clone.

v_gene	j_gene	abundance	d_gene	CDR3nt	CDR3aa
TRBV7-2	TRBJ2-3	many	-	TGTGCCAGCAGCTTAGTTGATACGCAGTATTTT	CASSLVDTQYF
TRBV27	TRBJ2-7	few	TRBD1	TGTGCCAGCAGTTTACGGGGGGCAACAGGGGGCGGAATCCTGCAGTACTTC	CASSLRGATGGGILQYF
TRBV5-1	TRBJ1-3	-	TRBD1	TGCGCCAGCAGTCGGGACAGTCGAAGCTCTGGAAACACCATATATTTT	CASSRDSRSSGNTIYF
TRBV7-8	TRBJ2-1	-	-	TGTGCCAGCGGAGGTCTGGGCTACAATGAGCAGTTCTTC	CASGGLGYNEQFF
TRBV25-1	TRBJ1-1	-	-	TGTGCCAGCAGTGAAGGGTTTGCGGACACTGAAGCTTTCTTT	CASSEGFADTEAFF
TRBV19	TRBJ1-5	-	-	TGTGCCAGTAGTATTGGGCAGTCGGGTCAGCCCCAGCATTTT	CASSIGQSGQPQHF
TRBV30	TRBJ1-5	-	TRBD1	TGTGCCTGGAGTCTCCCGGACGGACAGGGATTTAGCAATCAGCCCCAGCATTTT	CAWSLPDGQGFSNQPQHF
TRBV28	TRBJ1-4	-	-	TGTGCCAGCAGTCCCCCCATTGGAGCAGCAACTAATGAAAAACTGTTTTTT	CASSPPIGAATNEKLFF
TRBV7-9	TRBJ1-1	few	-	TGTGCCAGCACTCCTCAAGCTTTCTTT	CASTPQAFF
TRBV24-1	TRBJ1-2	-	-	TGTGCCACCAGTGACCTAGACCTTAACTATGGCTACACCTTC	CATSDLDLNYGYTF
TRBV19	TRBJ1-1	-	-	TGTGCCAGTAGTATATTTGGGGATTACACTGAAGCTTTCTTT	CASSIFGDYTEAFF
TRBV7-9	TRBJ2-7	few	-	TGTGCCAGCAGCTTAAATGATATAAGTCGGCAGTACTTC	CASSLNDISRQYF
TRBV29-1	TRBJ2-1	-	TRBD2	TGCAGCGTTGGCGGAGCGGGAGAAGGCTATGAGCAGTTCTTC	CSVGGAGEGYEQFF
TRBV7-8	TRBJ1-3	many	-	TGTGCCAGCAGCTTAGTATCCATCTTATCCTCTGGAAACACCATATATTTT	CASSLVSILSSGNTIYF
TRBV28	TRBJ2-3	few	-	TGTGCCAGCACACAGGTCGGGCTCTGGGATACGCAGTATTTT	CASTQVGLWDTQYF
TRBV7-2	TRBJ1-2	few	TRBD1	TGTGCCAGCAGTCCAGACGGCAGGGGGAACTATGGCTACACCTTC	CASSPDGRGNYGYTF
TRBV7-9	TRBJ2-2	-	-	TGTGCCAGCAGCCCCCCCGTGGGATTGAACACCGGGGAGCTGTTTTTT	CASSPPVGLNTGELFF
TRBV19	TRBJ2-1	few	-	TGTGCCAGTAGTGTCGGCTCGTACAATGAGCAGTTCTTC	CASSVGSYNEQFF
TRBV5-6	TRBJ2-2	-	TRBD2	TGTGCCAGCAGCTTAAGCGGGAGAACGATCGGGGAGCTGTTTTTT	CASSLSGRTIGELFF
TRBV28	TRBJ1-1	-	TRBD1	TGTGCCAGCAGTCTATGGGACAGCCCCCATGAAGCTTTCTTT	CASSLWDSPHEAFF
TRBV4-1	TRBJ1-4	many	TRBD1	TGCGCCAGCAGCCGACTAGTAGACAGGGCGGCTAATGAAAAACTGTTTTTT	CASSRLVDRAANEKLFF
TRBV28	TRBJ2-1	-	-	TGTGCCAGCAGTTCTAGCACAGGAATGCAGTTCTTC	CASSSSTGMQFF
TRBV7-9	TRBJ1-2	many	TRBD1	TGTGCCAGCAGCTCGACAGGGTCTAGGTATGGCTACACCTTC	CASSSTGSRYGYTF
TRBV28	TRBJ2-5	few	-	TGTGCCAGCAGTTTATCGTCAGGGGCCATAGAAGAGACCCAGTACTTC	CASSLSSGAIEETQYF
TRBV3-1	TRBJ2-5	-	TRBD1	TGTGCCAGCAGCGGTCTCCAGGGGGAAGAGACCCAGTACTTC	CASSGLQGEETQYF
TRBV4-3	TRBJ2-3	-	TRBD2	TGCGCCAGCAGCCAAGAACTAGCGGGAGTAAGGGATACGCAGTATTTT	CASSQELAGVRDTQYF
TRBV28	TRBJ1-5	few	TRBD1	TGTGCCAGCAGTTTAGCCGACAGGGACCACCAGCCCCAGCATTTT	CASSLADRDHQPQHF
TRBV7-2	TRBJ1-2	many	-	TGTGCCAGCAGCTTAGGCCGGACCTATGGCTACACCTTC	CASSLGRTYGYTF
TRBV6-5	TRBJ1-6	-	-	TGTGCCAGCAGTTACTCGTTTCTAAGGAATTCACCCCTCCACTTT	CASSYSFLRNSPLHF
TRBV19	TRBJ2-3	-	TRBD1	TGTGCCAGTAGCACAGGACAGGGTGGCCGCACAGATACGCAGTATTTT	CASSTGQGGRTDTQYF
TRBV7-2	TRBJ2-3	few	-	TGTGCCAGCAGCTTAATGGGGGGAGGTACAGATACGCAGTATTTT	CASSLMGGGTDTQYF
TRBV7-2	TRBJ1-5	few	-	TGTGCCAGCAGCGACCGGACAGAGGATCAGCCCCAGCATTTT	CASSDRTEDQPQHF
TRBV7-6	TRBJ1-1	many	-	TGTGCCAGCAGCCTAGCACAAAACCCCCCCTTGAACACTGAAGCTTTCTTT	CASSLAQNPPLNTEAFF
TRBV19	TRBJ2-1	-	TRBD2	TGTGCCAGTAGTATTGGCGGGAGGCTCGATGAGCAGTTCTTC	CASSIGGRLDEQFF
TRBV2	TRBJ1-4	-	-	TGTGCCAGTTTAAGGACGGGGAATGAAAAACTGTTTTTT	CASLRTGNEKLFF
TRBV7-2	TRBJ2-1	-	-	TGTGCCAGCAGCAAGTCCCCCTACAATGAGCAGTTCTTC	CASSKSPYNEQFF
TRBV18	TRBJ1-1	few	-	TGTGCCAGCTCACCACCGGGGCAGGGTTTGATGGAGATGAACACTGAAGCTTTCTTT	CASSPPGQGLMEMNTEAFF
TRBV19	TRBJ2-1	-	TRBD2	TGTGCCAGTACAGGGACTAACAATGAGCAGTTCTTC	CASTGTNNEQFF
TRBV7-6	TRBJ2-7	many	-	TGTGCCAGCAGCCCGACTGGCTCCTACGAGCAGTACTTC	CASSPTGSYEQYF
TRBV11-2	TRBJ1-6	few	TRBD1	TGTGCCAGCAGACCCCATCGGGGACAGGGGAAGAATTCACCCCTCCACTTT	CASRPHRGQGKNSPLHF
TRBV5-1	TRBJ2-7	few	TRBD2	TGCGCCAGCCGGCTAGCGGGAGGGAGCGAGCAGTACTTC	CASRLAGGSEQYF
TRBV6-6	TRBJ1-2	few	TRBD1	TGTGCCAGCAGTGCAGACCCCTTTCGGACAGGGGGCGCGGAGGGCTACACCTTC	CASSADPFRTGGAEGYTF
TRBV24-1	TRBJ2-1	-	TRBD2	TGTGCCACCAGTGATTCTAGCGGGGCCACCTACAATGAGCAGTTCTTC	CATSDSSGATYNEQFF
TRBV20-1	TRBJ2-5	few	TRBD2	TGCAGTGCTAGAGATATGACTAGCGGGAGGCAACAAGAGACCCAGTACTTC	CSARDMTSGRQQETQYF
TRBV30	TRBJ2-2	few	-	TGTGCCTGGAGTGGCGGAACAGTCACCGGGGAGCTGTTTTTT	CAWSGGTVTGELFF
TRBV19	TRBJ1-2	-	TRBD1	TGTGCCAGTAGTCCCCGGACAGGGGGGAATAAAGGCTACACCTTC	CASSPRTGGNKGYTF
TRBV7-2	TRBJ1-2	few	-	TGTGCCAGCAGCGATGCCGGGACGGCCTATGGCTACACCTTC	CASSDAGTAYGYTF
TRBV7-9	TRBJ2-4	-	-	TGTGCCAGCAGCGGGTCGGCCAAAAACATTCAGTACTTC	CASSGSAKNIQYF
TRBV25-1	TRBJ2-1	once	TRBD2	TGTGCCAGCAGTTTCCGTTTAGCGGGATTTGAGCAGTTCTTC	CASSFRLAGFEQFF
TRBV7-1	TRBJ1-1	-	-	TGTGCCAGCACCCCCCCGGTCGGACTGAACACTGAAGCTTTCTTT	CASTPPVGLNTEAFF
TRBV24-1	TRBJ2-2	few	-	TGTGCCACCAGTGATGGGGGGACTCCAACCGGGGAGCTGTTTTTT	CATSDGGTPTGELFF